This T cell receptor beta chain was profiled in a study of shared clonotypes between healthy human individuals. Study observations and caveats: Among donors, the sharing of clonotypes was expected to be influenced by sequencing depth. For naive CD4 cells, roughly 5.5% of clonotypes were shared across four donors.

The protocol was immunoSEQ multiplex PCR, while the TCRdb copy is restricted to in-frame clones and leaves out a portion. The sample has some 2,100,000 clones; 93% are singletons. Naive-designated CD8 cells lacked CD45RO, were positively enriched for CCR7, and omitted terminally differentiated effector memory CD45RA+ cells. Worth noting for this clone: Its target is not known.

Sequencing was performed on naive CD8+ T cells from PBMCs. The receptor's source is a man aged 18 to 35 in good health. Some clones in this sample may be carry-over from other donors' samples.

For the CDR3, the DNA is TGTGCCAGCAGTGAAAACTCGGGGGAGGGTCACGAGCAGTACTTC. It is translated as CASSENSGEGHEQYF. V usage is TRBV6-1 and J usage is TRBJ2-7, with 7 bases lining up with TRBD2. In germline, CDR1 is MNHNS, CDR2 SASEGT. The CDR3 is 15 amino acids. Losses at the gene ends were 2 bases for V and 5 bases for J; bases not matched to a gene: 9.